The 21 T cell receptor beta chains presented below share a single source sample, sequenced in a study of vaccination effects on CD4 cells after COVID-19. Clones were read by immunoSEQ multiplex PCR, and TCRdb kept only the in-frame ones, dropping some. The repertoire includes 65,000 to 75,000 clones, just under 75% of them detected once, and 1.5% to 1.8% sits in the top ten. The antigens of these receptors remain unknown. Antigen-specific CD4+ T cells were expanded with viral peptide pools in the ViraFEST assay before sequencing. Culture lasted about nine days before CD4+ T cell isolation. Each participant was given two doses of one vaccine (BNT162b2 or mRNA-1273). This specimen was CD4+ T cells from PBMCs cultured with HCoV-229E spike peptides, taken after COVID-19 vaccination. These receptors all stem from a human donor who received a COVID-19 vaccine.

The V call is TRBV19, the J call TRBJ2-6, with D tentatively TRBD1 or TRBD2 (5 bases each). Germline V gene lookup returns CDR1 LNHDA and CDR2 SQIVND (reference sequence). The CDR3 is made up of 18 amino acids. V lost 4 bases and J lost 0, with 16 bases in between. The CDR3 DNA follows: TGTGCCAGTAGTACCCCGGGGCTTGGGGTCTCTGGGGCCAACGTCCTGACTTTC. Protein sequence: CASSTPGLGVSGANVLTF.

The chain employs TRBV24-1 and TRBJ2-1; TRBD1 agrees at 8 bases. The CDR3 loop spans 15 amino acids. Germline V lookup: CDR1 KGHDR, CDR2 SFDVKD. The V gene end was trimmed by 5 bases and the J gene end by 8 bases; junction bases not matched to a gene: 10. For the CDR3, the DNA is TGTGCCACCAGTGCCCTAAGACAGGGGATGCATGAGCAGTTCTTC. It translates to CATSALRQGMHEQFF.

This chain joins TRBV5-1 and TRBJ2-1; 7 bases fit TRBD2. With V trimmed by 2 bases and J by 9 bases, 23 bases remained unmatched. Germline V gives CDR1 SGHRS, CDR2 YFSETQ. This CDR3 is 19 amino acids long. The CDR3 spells CASSLLGLVRLLNSGEQFF. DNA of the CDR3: TGCGCCAGCAGCTTACTCGGACTAGTTAGACTGTTGAATAGCGGTGAGCAGTTCTTC.

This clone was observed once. The CDR3: CASSATSGGASRTDTQYF. In nucleotides, the CDR3 is TGTGCCAGCAGCGCCACTAGCGGGGGGGCTTCTCGCACAGATACGCAGTATTTT. The genes are TRBV9 and TRBJ2-3, with 13 bases fitting TRBD2. J lost 1 base, V lost 3 bases, and 8 bases had no gene match. The V gene's germline CDR1 is SGDLS and CDR2 YYNGEE. The CDR3 loop spans 18 amino acids.

For the CDR3, the DNA is TGCGCCAGCAGCTTGTCGGGGGGGCGGGCAGATACGCAGTATTTT. Translated, it gives CASSLSGGRADTQYF. The V gene is TRBV5-1, the J gene TRBJ2-3; 8 bases match TRBD2. Trimming took 1 base from V and 4 from J; bases not matched to a gene: 5. The V gene's germline CDR1 is SGHRS and CDR2 YFSETQ. This CDR3 is 15 amino acids long.

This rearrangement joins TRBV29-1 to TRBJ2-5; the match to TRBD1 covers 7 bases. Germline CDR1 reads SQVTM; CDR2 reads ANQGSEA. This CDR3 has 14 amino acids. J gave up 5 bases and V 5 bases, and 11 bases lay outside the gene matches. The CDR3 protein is CSVWTDIRGETQYF. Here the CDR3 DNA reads TGCAGCGTTTGGACAGACATCAGGGGGGAGACCCAGTACTTC.

CDR3 DNA sequence: TGTGCCAGCAGGAAAGTGACAGGGGGGTATGCCGGGGAGCTGTTTTTT. Encoded protein: CASRKVTGGYAGELFF. The rearrangement joins TRBV27 to TRBJ2-2, with 9 bases identical to TRBD1. The germline gives CDR1 MNHEY, CDR2 SMNVEV (reference sequence). V was clipped by 6 bases and J by 6 bases; unmatched bases: 11. The CDR3 runs 16 residues.

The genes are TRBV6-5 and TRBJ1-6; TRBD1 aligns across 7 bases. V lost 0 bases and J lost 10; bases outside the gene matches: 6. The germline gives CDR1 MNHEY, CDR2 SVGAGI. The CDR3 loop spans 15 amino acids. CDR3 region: CASSYSNRGGSPLHF. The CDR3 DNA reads TGTGCCAGCAGTTACTCGAACAGGGGAGGGTCACCCCTCCACTTT.

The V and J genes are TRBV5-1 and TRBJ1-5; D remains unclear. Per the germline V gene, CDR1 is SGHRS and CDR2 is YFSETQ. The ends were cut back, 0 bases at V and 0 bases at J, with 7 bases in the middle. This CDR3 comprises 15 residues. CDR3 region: CASSLAGVSNQPQHF. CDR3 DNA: TGCGCCAGCAGCTTGGCAGGCGTTAGCAATCAGCCCCAGCATTTT.

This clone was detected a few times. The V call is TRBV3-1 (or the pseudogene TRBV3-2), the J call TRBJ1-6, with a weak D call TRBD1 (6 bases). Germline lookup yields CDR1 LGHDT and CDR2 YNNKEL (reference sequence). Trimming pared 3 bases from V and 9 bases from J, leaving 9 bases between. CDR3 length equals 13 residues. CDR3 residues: CASSQGAPSPLHF. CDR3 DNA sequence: TGTGCCAGCAGCCAGGGGGCTCCTTCACCCCTCCACTTT.

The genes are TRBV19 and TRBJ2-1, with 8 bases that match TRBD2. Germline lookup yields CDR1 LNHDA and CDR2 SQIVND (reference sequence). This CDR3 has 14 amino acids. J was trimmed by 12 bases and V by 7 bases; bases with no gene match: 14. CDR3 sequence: CASNTVASGGRQFF. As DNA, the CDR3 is TGTGCCAGTAATACTGTTGCCTCGGGGGGGCGGCAGTTCTTC.

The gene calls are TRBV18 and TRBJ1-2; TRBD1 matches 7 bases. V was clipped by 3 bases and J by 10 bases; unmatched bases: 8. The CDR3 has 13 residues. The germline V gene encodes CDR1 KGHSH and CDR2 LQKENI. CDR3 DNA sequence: TGTGCCAGCTCACCTATTGCACAGGGGAACTACACCTTC. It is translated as CASSPIAQGNYTF.

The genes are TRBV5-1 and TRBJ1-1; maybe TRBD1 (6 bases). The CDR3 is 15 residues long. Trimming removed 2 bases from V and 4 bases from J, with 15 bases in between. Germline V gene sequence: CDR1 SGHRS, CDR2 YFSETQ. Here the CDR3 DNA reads TGCGCCAGCAGCTTTGGGGGGGCCGGTGGCACTGAAGCTTTCTTT. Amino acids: CASSFGGAGGTEAFF.

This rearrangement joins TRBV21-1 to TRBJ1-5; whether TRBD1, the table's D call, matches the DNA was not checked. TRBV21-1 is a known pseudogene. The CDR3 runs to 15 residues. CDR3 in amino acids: CASKGTGENNQPQHF. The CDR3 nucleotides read TGTGCCAGCAAAGGGACAGGGGAAAACAATCAGCCCCAGCATTTT.

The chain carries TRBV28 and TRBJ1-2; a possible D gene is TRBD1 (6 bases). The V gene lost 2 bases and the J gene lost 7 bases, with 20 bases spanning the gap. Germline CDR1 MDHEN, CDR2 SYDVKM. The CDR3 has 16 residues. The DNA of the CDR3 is TGTGCCAGCAGTTTAGGGGGGGCTAACCCAGTAGGTGGCTACACCTTC. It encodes CASSLGGANPVGGYTF.

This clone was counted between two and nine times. CDR3 in amino acids: CACADKPVGSPLHF. CDR3 nucleotide sequence: TGTGCCTGCGCTGATAAACCCGTGGGCTCACCCCTCCACTTT. The gene calls are TRBV30 and TRBJ1-6; D ambiguous. Germline CDR1 and CDR2: GTSNPN and SVGIG (reference sequence). The CDR3 contains 14 residues. Trimming stripped 6 bases from V and 10 bases from J, with 19 bases between.

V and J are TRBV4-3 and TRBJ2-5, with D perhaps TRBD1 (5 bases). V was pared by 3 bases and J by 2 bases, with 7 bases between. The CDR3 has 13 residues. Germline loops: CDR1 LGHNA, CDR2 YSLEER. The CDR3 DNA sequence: TGCGCCAGCAGCCAGGGGCCACAAGAGACCCAGTACTTC. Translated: CASSQGPQETQYF.

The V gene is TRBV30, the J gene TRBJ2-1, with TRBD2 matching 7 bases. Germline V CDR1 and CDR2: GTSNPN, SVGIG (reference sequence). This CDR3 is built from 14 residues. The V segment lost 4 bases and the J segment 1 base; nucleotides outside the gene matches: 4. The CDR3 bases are TGTGCCTGGAAGCGCGGGGGTTCCTACAATGAGCAGTTCTTC. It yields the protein CAWKRGGSYNEQFF.

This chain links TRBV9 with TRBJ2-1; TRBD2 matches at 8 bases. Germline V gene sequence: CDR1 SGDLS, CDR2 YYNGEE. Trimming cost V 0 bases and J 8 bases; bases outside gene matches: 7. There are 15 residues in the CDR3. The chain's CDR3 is CASSVVAGQVHEQFF. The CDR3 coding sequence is TGTGCCAGCAGCGTAGTAGCGGGGCAGGTTCATGAGCAGTTCTTC.

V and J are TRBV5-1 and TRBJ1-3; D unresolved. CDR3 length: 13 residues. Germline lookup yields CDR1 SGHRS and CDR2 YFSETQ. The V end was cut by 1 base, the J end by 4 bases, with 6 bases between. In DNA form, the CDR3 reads TGCGCCAGCAGCTTGAGCGGCGGAAACACCATATATTTT. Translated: CASSLSGGNTIYF.

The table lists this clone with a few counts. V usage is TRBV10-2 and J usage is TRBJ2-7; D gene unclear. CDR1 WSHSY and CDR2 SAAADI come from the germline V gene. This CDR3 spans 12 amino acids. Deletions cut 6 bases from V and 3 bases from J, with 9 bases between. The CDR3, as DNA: TGCGCCAGCAGCCCAACCTACTACGAGCAGTACGTC. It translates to CASSPTYYEQYV.